This is a list of T cell receptor beta chains from one sample in a study of shared clonotypes between healthy human individuals. Here immunoSEQ multiplex PCR was the method, and the copy in TCRdb shows in-frame clones only, minus some. The sample yields hundreds of thousands of clones, approximately 92% seen once. Specimen: naive CD8+ T cells sorted from blood. Source of these receptors: a man younger than 40 in good health. Both conserved end residues are part of each CDR3. A D gene is named only where the DNA matches it firmly. For some rows the clone size is stated as once, few or many, or as a class when expanded; others skip it.

clone_size j_call d_call v_call cdr3_aa cdr3_nt
- TRBJ2-4 TRBD1 TRBV28 CASSSETGSNIQYF TGTGCCAGCAGTTCCGAGACAGGGTCGAACATTCAGTACTTC
- TRBJ2-1 - TRBV30 CAWSVMGPEYNEQFF TGTGCCTGGAGTGTAATGGGGCCGGAGTACAATGAGCAGTTCTTC
- TRBJ2-1 - TRBV28 CASSNTGGGLDYNEQFF TGTGCCAGCAGTAATACCGGCGGCGGGCTTGATTACAATGAGCAGTTCTTC
few TRBJ2-1 - TRBV27 CASTMGRGSSYNEQFF TGTGCCAGCACCATGGGTCGGGGGAGCTCCTACAATGAGCAGTTCTTC
- TRBJ2-7 - TRBV30 CAWHIGGQEQYF TGTGCCTGGCATATAGGGGGTCAGGAGCAGTACTTC
- TRBJ2-3 - TRBV27 CASSRGVGRSTDTQYF TGTGCCAGCAGCCGTGGGGTGGGCAGAAGCACAGATACGCAGTATTTT
- TRBJ2-1 - TRBV6-6 CASSYSGTQQFF TGTGCCAGCAGTTACTCCGGGACGCAGCAGTTCTTC
- TRBJ1-1 TRBD1 TRBV9 CASSPEDRVSYTEAFF TGTGCCAGCAGCCCGGAGGACAGGGTATCGTACACTGAAGCTTTCTTT
once TRBJ2-7 TRBD1 TRBV19 CASRPNRGASYEQYF TGTGCCAGTAGACCTAACAGGGGTGCATCCTACGAGCAGTACTTC
- TRBJ1-1 - TRBV5-1 CASSLTGPTEAFF TGCGCCAGCAGCTTGACGGGTCCCACTGAAGCTTTCTTT
- TRBJ2-1 - TRBV9 CASSPSGQYHNEQFF TGTGCCAGCAGCCCATCGGGGCAATATCACAATGAGCAGTTCTTC
- TRBJ2-7 - TRBV14 CASSRTQGAYEQYF TGTGCCAGCAGCCGAACCCAAGGGGCTTACGAGCAGTACTTC
- TRBJ2-7 TRBD2 TRBV7-9 CASGSSGIYEQYF TGTGCCAGCGGTTCTAGCGGGATCTACGAGCAGTACTTC
- TRBJ2-1 TRBD2 TRBV6-5 CASSYTSGRAYNEQFF TGTGCCAGCAGTTATACTAGCGGGAGGGCGTACAATGAGCAGTTCTTC
- TRBJ2-2 - TRBV20-1 CSAKDSGELFF TGCAGTGCTAAGGACTCGGGGGAGCTGTTTTTT
- TRBJ1-1 - TRBV4-3 CASSQHLSSRTEAFF TGCGCCAGCAGCCAACACCTGTCGTCGAGGACTGAAGCTTTCTTT
once TRBJ2-7 - TRBV21-1 CASSKGKGAGGPDEQYF TGTGCCAGCAGCAAAGGGAAGGGAGCGGGAGGGCCCGACGAGCAGTACTTC
- TRBJ2-7 TRBD2 TRBV5-4 CASSHLSAGDAYEQYF TGTGCCAGCAGCCACCTATCAGCGGGAGATGCCTACGAGCAGTACTTC
- TRBJ1-5 - TRBV28 CASSPYIGRDNQPQHF TGTGCCAGCAGTCCCTATATTGGCAGGGACAATCAGCCCCAGCATTTT
once TRBJ2-3 - TRBV27 CASSLAALADTQYF TGTGCCAGCAGTTTGGCTGCACTCGCGGATACGCAGTATTTT
- TRBJ1-5 - TRBV6-1 CASSVLTAPNQPQHF TGTGCCAGCAGTGTGTTGACAGCCCCCAATCAGCCCCAGCATTTT
- TRBJ2-5 TRBD1 TRBV2 CASSDPTGEYQETQYF TGTGCCAGCAGTGACCCGACAGGGGAGTACCAAGAGACCCAGTACTTC
once TRBJ2-7 TRBD2 TRBV7-9 CASSPTSRSYEQYF TGTGCCAGCAGCCCGACTAGCCGATCCTACGAGCAGTACTTC
- TRBJ1-2 - TRBV6-4 CASSDTGQQPNYGYTF TGTGCCAGCAGTGACACCGGACAGCAACCTAACTATGGCTACACCTTC
- TRBJ2-7 - TRBV30 CAWGGTGNYEQYF TGTGCCTGGGGGGGTACGGGGAACTACGAGCAGTACTTC
once TRBJ2-7 TRBD1 TRBV6-5 CASSYGQGASREQYF TGTGCCAGCAGTTACGGACAGGGGGCAAGTAGAGAGCAGTACTTC
- TRBJ1-2 - TRBV5-5 CASRKRTMALAVNYGYTF TGTGCCAGCAGAAAGAGGACGATGGCCTTAGCGGTTAACTATGGCTACACCTTC
- TRBJ1-2 - TRBV10-3 CAISESTGTFYGYTF TGTGCCATCAGTGAGTCGACCGGCACCTTCTATGGCTACACCTTC
- TRBJ2-5 - TRBV7-9 CASSASYPETQYF TGTGCCAGCAGCGCCAGCTACCCCGAGACCCAGTACTTC
- TRBJ2-7 - TRBV27 CASRQGGGSYEQYF TGTGCCAGCAGACAGGGGGGGGGCTCCTACGAGCAGTACTTC
few TRBJ2-7 - TRBV28 CASSPTDYEQYF TGTGCCAGCAGTCCCACAGACTACGAGCAGTACTTC
- TRBJ2-1 - TRBV27 CASSRPSNEQFF TGTGCCAGCAGCCGCCCTAGCAATGAGCAGTTCTTC
few TRBJ2-5 - TRBV18 CASSPEKPRYIQETQYF TGTGCCAGCTCACCAGAGAAACCACGTTATATCCAAGAGACCCAGTACTTC
- TRBJ2-7 TRBD1 TRBV28 CASSFGTGVGEQYF TGTGCCAGCAGTTTCGGGACAGGGGTAGGCGAGCAGTACTTC
- TRBJ2-7 - TRBV5-1 CASSSGANGYEQYF TGCGCCAGCAGCTCAGGGGCGAATGGCTACGAGCAGTACTTC
- TRBJ2-5 TRBD2 TRBV7-8 CASSLTSAKETQYF TGTGCCAGCAGCCTAACTAGCGCCAAAGAGACCCAGTACTTC
- TRBJ2-5 TRBD2 TRBV7-9 CASRPTSGRVVGETQYF TGTGCCAGCAGACCGACTAGCGGGAGAGTGGTTGGAGAGACCCAGTACTTC
- TRBJ2-7 TRBD2 TRBV4-3 CASSQGTSGSSYEQYF TGCGCCAGCAGCCAAGGGACTAGCGGGAGTTCTTACGAGCAGTACTTC
- TRBJ2-1 TRBD2 TRBV29-1 CSVEGRGSLYNEQFF TGCAGCGTTGAAGGTCGCGGGAGTCTCTACAATGAGCAGTTCTTC
- TRBJ2-7 - TRBV27 CASRGGQENYEQYF TGTGCCAGCAGGGGAGGACAGGAGAACTACGAGCAGTACTTC
- TRBJ2-2 TRBD2 TRBV11-2 CASSPRLAGGTGELFF TGTGCCAGCAGCCCCCGACTAGCGGGAGGGACCGGGGAGCTGTTTTTT
- TRBJ2-1 TRBD1 TRBV9 CASSERGLAVSYNEQFF TGTGCCAGCAGCGAAAGGGGGCTAGCAGTCTCCTACAATGAGCAGTTCTTC
- TRBJ1-4 - TRBV9 CASSQGVSVPEKLFF TGTGCCAGCAGCCAAGGAGTTTCGGTGCCGGAAAAACTGTTTTTT
- TRBJ2-1 TRBD1 TRBV5-1 CASSPGQGASYNEQFF TGCGCCAGCAGCCCCGGGCAGGGGGCTTCCTACAATGAGCAGTTCTTC
- TRBJ2-1 - TRBV20-1 CSAMGVDEQFF TGCAGTGCTATGGGGGTTGATGAGCAGTTCTTC
- TRBJ2-7 - TRBV27 CASSSLSSYEQYF TGTGCCAGCAGTTCCCTATCCTCCTACGAGCAGTACTTC
- TRBJ2-1 - TRBV11-2 CASSLFDYNEQFF TGTGCCAGCAGCTTATTTGACTACAATGAGCAGTTCTTC
- TRBJ2-1 - TRBV11-2 CASSLEWAGGGNEQFF TGTGCCAGCAGCTTAGAGTGGGCAGGGGGAGGGAATGAGCAGTTCTTC
- TRBJ2-1 - TRBV14 CASSPLADEQFF TGTGCCAGCAGCCCACTAGCCGATGAGCAGTTCTTC
- TRBJ2-1 - TRBV10-2 CASSVAGVAYNEQFF TGCGCCAGCAGTGTTGCAGGCGTTGCCTACAATGAGCAGTTCTTC
- TRBJ2-1 - TRBV7-8 CASSLSGGRHSSYNEQFF TGTGCCAGCAGCTTGAGCGGTGGCAGACACAGCTCCTACAATGAGCAGTTCTTC
- TRBJ2-5 - TRBV7-2 CASSLDRESKTQYF TGTGCCAGCAGCTTAGATCGGGAGTCAAAGACCCAGTACTTC
- TRBJ2-7 TRBD1 TRBV7-2 CASSLNLGQGREQYF TGTGCCAGCAGCTTAAATCTGGGACAGGGGCGGGAGCAGTACTTC
- TRBJ2-5 TRBD2 TRBV5-4 CASSLETSGDLETQYF TGTGCCAGCAGCTTGGAGACTAGCGGAGATTTAGAGACCCAGTACTTC
- TRBJ1-2 - TRBV27 CASSLLGAGDGYTF TGTGCCAGCAGTTTATTGGGGGCAGGGGATGGCTACACCTTC
few TRBJ2-3 TRBD2 TRBV19 CASSVVAGGTDTQYF TGTGCCAGTAGTGTGGTAGCGGGAGGGACAGATACGCAGTATTTT
many TRBJ2-7 - TRBV6-1 CASVLFYEQYF TGTGCCAGCGTGCTCTTCTACGAGCAGTACTTC
- TRBJ2-7 TRBD1 TRBV6-5 CASSQQGSAYEQYF TGTGCCAGCAGTCAACAGGGGAGCGCGTACGAGCAGTACTTC
- TRBJ2-7 - TRBV5-1 CASSIRPSASANEQYF TGCGCCAGCAGCATTCGACCTAGCGCCTCAGCCAACGAGCAGTACTTC